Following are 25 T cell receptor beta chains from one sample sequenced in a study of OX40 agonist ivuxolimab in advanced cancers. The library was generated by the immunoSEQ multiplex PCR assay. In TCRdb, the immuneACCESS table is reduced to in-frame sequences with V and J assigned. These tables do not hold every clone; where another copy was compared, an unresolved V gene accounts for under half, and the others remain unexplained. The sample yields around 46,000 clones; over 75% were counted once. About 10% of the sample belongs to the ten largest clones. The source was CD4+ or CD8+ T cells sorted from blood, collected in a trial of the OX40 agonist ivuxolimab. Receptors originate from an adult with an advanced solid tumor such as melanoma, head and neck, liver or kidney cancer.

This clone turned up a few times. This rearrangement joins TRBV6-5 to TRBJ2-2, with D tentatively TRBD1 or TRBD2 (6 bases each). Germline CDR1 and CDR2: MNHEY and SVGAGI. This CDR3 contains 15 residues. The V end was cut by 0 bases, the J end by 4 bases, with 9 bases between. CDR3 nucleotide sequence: TGTGCCAGCAGTTACTCGGGGGGCGGCACCGGGGAGCTGTTTTTT. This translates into CASSYSGGGTGELFF.

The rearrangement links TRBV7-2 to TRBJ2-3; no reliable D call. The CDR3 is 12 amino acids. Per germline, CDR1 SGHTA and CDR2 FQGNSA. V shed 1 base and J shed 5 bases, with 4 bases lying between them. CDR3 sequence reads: CASSLGLDTQYF. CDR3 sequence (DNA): TGTGCCAGCAGCTTAGGATTAGATACGCAGTATTTT.

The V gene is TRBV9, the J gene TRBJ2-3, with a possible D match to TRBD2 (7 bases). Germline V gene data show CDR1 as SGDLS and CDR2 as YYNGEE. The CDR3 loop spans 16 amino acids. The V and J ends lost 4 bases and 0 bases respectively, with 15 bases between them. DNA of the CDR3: TGTGCCAGCAGCCCCTGGGGGGGCGGTAGCACAGATACGCAGTATTTT. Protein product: CASSPWGGGSTDTQYF.

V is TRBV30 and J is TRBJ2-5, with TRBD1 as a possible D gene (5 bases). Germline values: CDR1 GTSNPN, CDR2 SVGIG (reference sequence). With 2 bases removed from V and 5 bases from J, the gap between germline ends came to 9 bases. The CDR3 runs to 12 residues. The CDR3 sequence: CAWSTSGETQYF. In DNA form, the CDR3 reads TGTGCCTGGAGTACTTCAGGGGAGACCCAGTACTTC.

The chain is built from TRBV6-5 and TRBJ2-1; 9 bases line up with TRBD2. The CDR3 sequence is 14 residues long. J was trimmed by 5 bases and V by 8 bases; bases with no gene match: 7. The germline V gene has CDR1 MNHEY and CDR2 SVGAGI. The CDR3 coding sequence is TGTGCCAGCTATACGGCTAGCGGGGACAATGAGCAGTTCTTC. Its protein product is CASYTASGDNEQFF.

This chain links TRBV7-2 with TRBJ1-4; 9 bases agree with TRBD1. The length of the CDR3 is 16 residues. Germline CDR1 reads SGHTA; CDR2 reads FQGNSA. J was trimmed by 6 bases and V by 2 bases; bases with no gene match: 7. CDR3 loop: CASSLFPRTGDEKLFF. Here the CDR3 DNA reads TGTGCCAGCAGCTTATTCCCCAGGACAGGGGATGAAAAACTGTTTTTT. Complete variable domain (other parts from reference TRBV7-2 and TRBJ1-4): GAGVSQSPSNKVTEKGKDVELRCDPISGHTALYWYRQSLGQGLEFLIYFQGNSAPDKSGLPSDRFSAERTGGSVSTLTIQRTQQEDSAVYLCASSLFPRTGDEKLFFGSGTQLSVL.

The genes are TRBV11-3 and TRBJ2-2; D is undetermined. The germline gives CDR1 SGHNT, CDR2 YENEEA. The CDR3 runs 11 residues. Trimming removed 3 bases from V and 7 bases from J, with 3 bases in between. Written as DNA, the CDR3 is TGTGCCAGCAGCTTTGGCGGGGAGCTGTTTTTT. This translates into CASSFGGELFF. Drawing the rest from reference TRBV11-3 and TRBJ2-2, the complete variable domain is EAGVVQSPRYKIIEKKQPVAFWCNPISGHNTLYWYLQNLGQGPELLIRYENEEAVDDSQLPKDRFSAERLKGVDSTLKIQPAELGDSAVYLCASSFGGELFFGEGSRLTVL.

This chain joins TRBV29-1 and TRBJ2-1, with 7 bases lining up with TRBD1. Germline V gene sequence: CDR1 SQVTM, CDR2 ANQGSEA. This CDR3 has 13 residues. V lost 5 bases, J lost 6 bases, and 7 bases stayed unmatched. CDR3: CSVPGQNFNEQFF. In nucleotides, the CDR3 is TGCAGCGTTCCGGGACAGAATTTCAATGAGCAGTTCTTC.

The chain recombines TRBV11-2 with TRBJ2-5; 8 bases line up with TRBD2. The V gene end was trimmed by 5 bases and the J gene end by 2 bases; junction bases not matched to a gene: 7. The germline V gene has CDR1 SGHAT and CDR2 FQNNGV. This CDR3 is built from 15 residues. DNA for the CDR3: TGTGCCAGCAGCCCCTCGAGCGGGGGACAAGAGACCCAGTACTTC. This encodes CASSPSSGGQETQYF.

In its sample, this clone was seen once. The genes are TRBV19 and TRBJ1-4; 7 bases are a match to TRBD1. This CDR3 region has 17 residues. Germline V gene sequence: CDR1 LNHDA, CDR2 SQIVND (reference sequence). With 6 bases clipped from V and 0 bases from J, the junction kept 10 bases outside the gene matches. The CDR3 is CASRTSRQGPTNEKLFF. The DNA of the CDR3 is TGTGCCAGTAGAACTTCTCGACAGGGCCCAACTAATGAAAAACTGTTTTTT.

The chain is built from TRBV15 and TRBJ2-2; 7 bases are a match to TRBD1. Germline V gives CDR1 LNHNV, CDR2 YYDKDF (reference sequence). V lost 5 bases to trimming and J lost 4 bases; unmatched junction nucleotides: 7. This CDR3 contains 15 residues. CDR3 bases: TGTGCCACCAGCCCTGACAGGGTTCGCACCGGGGAGCTGTTTTTT. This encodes CATSPDRVRTGELFF.

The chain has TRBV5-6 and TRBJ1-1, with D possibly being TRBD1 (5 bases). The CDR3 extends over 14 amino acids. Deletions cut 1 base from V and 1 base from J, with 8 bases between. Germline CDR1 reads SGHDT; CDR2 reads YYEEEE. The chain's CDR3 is CASSLPQGNTEAFF. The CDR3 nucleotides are TGTGCCAGCAGCTTGCCGCAGGGGAACACTGAAGCTTTCTTT.

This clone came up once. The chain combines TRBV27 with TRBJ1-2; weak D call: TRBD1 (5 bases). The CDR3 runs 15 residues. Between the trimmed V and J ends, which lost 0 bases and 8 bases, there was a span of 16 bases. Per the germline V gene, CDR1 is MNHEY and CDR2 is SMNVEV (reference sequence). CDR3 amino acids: CASSLSGTLGNGYTF. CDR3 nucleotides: TGTGCCAGCAGTTTATCCGGGACTCTGGGAAACGGCTACACCTTC.

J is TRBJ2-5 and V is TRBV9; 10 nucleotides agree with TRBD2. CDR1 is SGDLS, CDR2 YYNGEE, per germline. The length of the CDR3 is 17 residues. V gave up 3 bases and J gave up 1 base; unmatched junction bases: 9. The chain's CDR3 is CASSGTSGAFPQETQYF. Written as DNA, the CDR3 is TGTGCCAGCAGCGGAACTAGCGGGGCGTTCCCCCAAGAGACCCAGTACTTC.

In DNA form, the CDR3 reads TGTGCCAGTAGTGCTCTTCTCGGGACAGAACCATATAGCAATCAGCCCCAGCATTTT. Amino acids: CASSALLGTEPYSNQPQHF. The gene calls are TRBV19 and TRBJ1-5, with 7 bases matching TRBD1. The CDR3 consists of 19 residues. Germline V CDR1 and CDR2: LNHDA, SQIVND (reference sequence). The trim removed 5 bases at V and 0 bases at J, leaving 16 bases unmatched. Using reference TRBV19 and TRBJ1-5 for the parts outside the CDR3, the full variable domain is DGGITQSPKYLFRKEGQNVTLSCEQNLNHDAMYWYRQDPGQGLRLIYYSQIVNDFQKGDIAEGYSVSREKKESFPLTVTSAQKNPTAFYLCASSALLGTEPYSNQPQHFGDGTRLSIL.

CDR3 in amino acids: CASSLAGEWAEAFF. The CDR3 region has the DNA TGCGCCAGCAGCTTGGCGGGAGAATGGGCTGAAGCTTTCTTT. The chain has TRBV4-1 and TRBJ1-1; no clear D gene. Trimming cost V 5 bases and J 6 bases, with 16 bases left between them. CDR1 is MGHRA, CDR2 YSYEKL, per germline. The CDR3 is 14 amino acids.

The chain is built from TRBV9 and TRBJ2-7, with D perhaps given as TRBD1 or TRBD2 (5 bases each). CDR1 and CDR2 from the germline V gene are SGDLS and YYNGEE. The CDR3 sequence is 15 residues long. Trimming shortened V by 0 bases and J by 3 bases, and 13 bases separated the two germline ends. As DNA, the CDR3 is TGTGCCAGCAGCGTAGACGGGGCACTAAACTACGAGCAGTACTTC. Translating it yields CASSVDGALNYEQYF.

The CDR3 sequence is CASSLYEQYF. CDR3 DNA sequence: TGTGCCAGCAGCCTCTACGAGCAGTACTTC. The chain carries TRBV2 and TRBJ2-7; D is uncertain. V lost 6 bases and J 3 bases, leaving 3 bases between the germline ends. Per germline, CDR1 SNHLY and CDR2 FYNNEI. This CDR3 spans 10 amino acids. The variable domain in full, completed from reference TRBV2 and TRBJ2-7, reads EPEVTQTPSHQVTQMGQEVILRCVPISNHLYFYWYRQILGQKVEFLVSFYNNEISEKSEIFDDQFSVERPDGSNFTLKIRSTKLEDSAMYFCASSLYEQYFGPGTRLTVT.

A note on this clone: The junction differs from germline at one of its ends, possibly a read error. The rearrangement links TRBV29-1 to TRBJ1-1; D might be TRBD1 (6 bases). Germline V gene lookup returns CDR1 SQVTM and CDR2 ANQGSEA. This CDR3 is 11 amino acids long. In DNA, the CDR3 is TGCAGCGGATTAGAAGGGGGACATGGGGCTTTC. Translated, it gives CSGLEGGHGAF.

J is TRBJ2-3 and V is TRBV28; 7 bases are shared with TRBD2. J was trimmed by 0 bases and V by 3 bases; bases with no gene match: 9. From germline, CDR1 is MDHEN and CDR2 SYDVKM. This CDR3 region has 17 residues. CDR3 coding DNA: TGTGCCAGCAGTTTTACGACACTAGCGCCTAGCACAGATACGCAGTATTTT. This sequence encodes CASSFTTLAPSTDTQYF. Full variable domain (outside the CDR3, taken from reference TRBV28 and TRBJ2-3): DVKVTQSSRYLVKRTGEKVFLECVQDMDHENMFWYRQDPGLGLRLIYFSYDVKMKEKGDIPEGYSVSREKKERFSLILESASTNQTSMYLCASSFTTLAPSTDTQYFGPGTRLTVL.

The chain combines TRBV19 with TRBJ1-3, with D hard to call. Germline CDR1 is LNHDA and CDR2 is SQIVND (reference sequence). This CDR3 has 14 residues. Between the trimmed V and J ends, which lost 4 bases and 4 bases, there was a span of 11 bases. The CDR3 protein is CASSTPWTGNTIYF. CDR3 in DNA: TGTGCCAGTAGTACCCCATGGACCGGAAACACCATATATTTT.

In DNA, the CDR3 is TGTGCCAGTGGACTAGCGGGAGCGAATGAGCAGTACTTC. It translates to CASGLAGANEQYF. The gene calls are TRBV2 and TRBJ2-7; 13 nucleotides match TRBD2. The V and J ends lost 9 bases and 7 bases, in that order; junction bases with no gene match: 6. The germline CDR1 and CDR2 sequences are SNHLY and FYNNEI. CDR3 length: 13 residues.

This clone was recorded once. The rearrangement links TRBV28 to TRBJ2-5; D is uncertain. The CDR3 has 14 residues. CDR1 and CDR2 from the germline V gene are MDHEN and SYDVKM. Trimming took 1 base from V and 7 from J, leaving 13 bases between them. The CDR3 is CASSLSSPWGTQYF. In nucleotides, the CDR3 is TGTGCCAGCAGTTTATCCTCCCCATGGGGGACCCAGTACTTC.

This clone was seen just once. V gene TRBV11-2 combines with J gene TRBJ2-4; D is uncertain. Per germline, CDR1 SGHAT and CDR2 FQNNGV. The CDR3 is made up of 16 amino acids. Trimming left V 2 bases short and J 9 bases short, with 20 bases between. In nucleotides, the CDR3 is TGTGCCAGCAGCTTACTAGTAGGGCAGGTTGGTGGCATTCAGTACTTC. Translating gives CASSLLVGQVGGIQYF.

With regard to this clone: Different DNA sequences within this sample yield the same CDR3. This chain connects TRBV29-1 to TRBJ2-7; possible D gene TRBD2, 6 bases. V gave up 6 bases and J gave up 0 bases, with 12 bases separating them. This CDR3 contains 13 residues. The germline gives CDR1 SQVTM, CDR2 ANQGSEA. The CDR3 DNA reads TGCAGCGTACGGGGGACCCACTCCTACGAGCAGTACTTC. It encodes CSVRGTHSYEQYF.